The 19 T cell receptor beta chains listed next were all sequenced from one sample in a study of coeliac disease. Produced via immunoSEQ multiplex PCR; TCRdb's table is partial and in-frame only. This repertoire shows 1,200 or so clones, roughly 66% found once; its top ten account for over 30%. Sequenced material: lamina propria lymphocytes from the gut. All receptors derive from a middle-aged woman with celiac disease on a gluten-free diet, and with hypertension.

This clone showed up just once. J is TRBJ2-3 and V is TRBV10-2; 7 bases agree with TRBD1. The better agreement between TRBJ1-5 and the DNA end casts doubt on the J call. The CDR3 runs 13 residues. Looked up from germline, CDR1 is WSHSY and CDR2 is SAAADI. This CDR3 reads CASLDRMTDTQHF. The CDR3 region has the DNA TGCGCCAGCTTGGACAGGATGACAGATACGCAGCATTTT.

J is TRBJ1-2 and V is TRBV7-9; D uncertain. The germline CDR1 and CDR2 sequences are SEHNR and FQNEAQ (reference sequence). The CDR3 has 17 amino acids. V lost 4 bases and J lost 5, with 23 bases in between. The CDR3, as DNA: TGTGCCAGCAGCTCAGCCCGAGTAACCATCAGGAAGTATGGCTACACCTTC. This codes for CASSSARVTIRKYGYTF.

This CDR3 is CASSSFIGFNEQFF. The DNA of the CDR3 is TGTGCCAGCAGCTCCTTTATCGGGTTCAATGAGCAGTTCTTC. The chain carries TRBV7-2 and TRBJ2-1; the D is unclear. Trimming removed 4 bases from V and 6 bases from J, with 13 bases in between. CDR1 SGHTA and CDR2 FQGNSA come from the germline V gene. The CDR3 length is 14 residues.

This chain uses TRBV2 with TRBJ2-7; D is unclear. Germline CDR1 is SNHLY and CDR2 is FYNNEI. Between the trimmed V and J ends, which lost 7 bases and 2 bases, there was a span of 15 bases. CDR3 length: 14 residues. The CDR3 protein is CASMPRPGAYEQYF. CDR3 coding DNA: TGTGCCAGCATGCCCCGCCCGGGTGCCTACGAGCAGTACTTC.

By sample share, this clone is hyperexpanded (1% or more). This rearrangement joins TRBV5-4 to TRBJ1-2, with D uncertain. Germline lookup yields CDR1 SGHNT and CDR2 YYREEE (reference sequence). This CDR3 has 16 residues. Between the trimmed V and J ends, which lost 1 base and 4 bases, there was a span of 17 bases. Here the CDR3 DNA reads TGTGCCAGCAGCTTGAATCCCAAGGACTTTCGCTATGGCTACACCTTC. Translated, it gives CASSLNPKDFRYGYTF.

In this sample, this clone turned up a few times. This chain connects TRBV28 to TRBJ2-6; TRBD2 aligns across 8 bases. Germline loops: CDR1 MDHEN, CDR2 SYDVKM. The V segment lost 5 bases and the J segment 2 bases; nucleotides outside the gene matches: 2. The CDR3 is 15 amino acids. CDR3 bases: TGTGCCAGCAGTCCCGGGGGGGCTGGGGCCAACGTCCTGACTTTC. This codes for CASSPGGAGANVLTF.

In its sample, this clone was seen a few times. This rearrangement joins TRBV11-2 to TRBJ1-1; D remains ambiguous. Germline V gene data show CDR1 as SGHAT and CDR2 as FQNNGV. V gave up 5 bases and J gave up 0 bases, with 16 bases separating them. This CDR3 has 16 residues. As DNA, the CDR3 is TGTGCCAGCAGCCCGCGCGGGGTAAACTTGAACACTGAAGCTTTCTTT. Its translation is CASSPRGVNLNTEAFF.

The table lists this clone with a few counts. The CDR3 DNA is TGTGCCAGCAGCTTGAATCCCAAGGACTTTCGCTATGGCTACACCTTC. Translation gives CASSLNPKDFRYGYTF. V and J are TRBV5-5 and TRBJ1-2; D unclear. The germline V gene has CDR1 SGHKS and CDR2 YYEKEE (reference sequence). The V and J ends lost 1 base and 4 bases respectively, with 17 bases between them. The CDR3 runs to 16 residues.

This chain joins TRBV7-9 and TRBJ1-2; D gene ambiguous. Trimming removed 3 bases from V and 5 bases from J, with 22 bases in between. The CDR3 spans 17 residues. Looked up from germline, CDR1 is SEHNR and CDR2 is FQNEAQ (reference sequence). The chain's CDR3 is CASSLAGVTIRKYGYTF. CDR3 sequence (DNA): TGTGCCAGCAGCTTGGCGGGAGTAACCATCAGGAAGTATGGCTACACCTTC.

The V call is TRBV27, the J call TRBJ2-5; no clear D gene. Trimming removed 3 bases from V and 3 bases from J, with 17 bases in between. The CDR3 consists of 16 residues. Germline V CDR1 and CDR2: MNHEY, SMNVEV (reference sequence). The CDR3 loop reads CASSFTAAILKETQYF. The CDR3 DNA is TGTGCCAGCAGTTTCACCGCGGCCATCCTGAAAGAGACCCAGTACTTC.

The chain combines TRBV9 with TRBJ1-4; possible D gene TRBD1, 6 bases. This CDR3 has 14 residues. Per germline, CDR1 SGDLS and CDR2 YYNGEE. V was shortened by 2 bases and J by 3 bases, with 8 bases between the two germline ends. The CDR3 sequence: CASSVGGPNEKLFF. The CDR3 DNA is TGTGCCAGCAGCGTGGGGGGGCCTAATGAAAAACTGTTTTTT.

The genes are TRBV5-4 and TRBJ2-2, with TRBD1 as a possible D gene (5 bases). The CDR3 runs to 13 residues. Trimming cost V 3 bases and J 3 bases, with 6 bases left between them. Germline-derived CDR1 and CDR2 are SGHNT and YYREEE (reference sequence). DNA for the CDR3: TGTGCCAGCAGCTCCAGGGACACCGGGGAGCTGTTTTTT. Protein sequence: CASSSRDTGELFF.

The V call is TRBV14, the J call TRBJ2-3; perhaps TRBD2 as D (6 bases). The V end was cut by 4 bases, the J end by 5 bases, with 16 bases between. CDR3 length equals 15 residues. Germline V lookup: CDR1 SGHDN, CDR2 FVKESK. The CDR3 here is CASSPRGLPEDTQYF. In DNA, the CDR3 is TGTGCCAGCAGCCCGAGGGGACTGCCGGAAGATACGCAGTATTTT.

The rearrangement links TRBV6-5 to TRBJ2-2, with 8 bases matching TRBD1. V trimming: 3 bases; J trimming: 6 bases; junction bases outside the gene matches: 9. Germline CDR1 is MNHEY and CDR2 is SVGAGI. The CDR3 extends over 16 amino acids. CDR3 nucleotides: TGTGCCAGCAGTTATTCAGGGGCAGGGGGCGCCGGGGAGCTGTTTTTT. It is translated as CASSYSGAGGAGELFF.

The chain joins TRBV5-1 to TRBJ1-2, with 8 bases that match TRBD1. J lost 2 bases, V lost 4 bases, and 10 bases had no gene match. This CDR3 comprises 16 residues. Per the germline V gene, CDR1 is SGHRS and CDR2 is YFSETQ. CDR3 in amino acids: CASSLSWDRLNYGYTF. The CDR3 DNA follows: TGCGCCAGCAGCCTCAGCTGGGACAGGCTGAACTATGGCTACACCTTC.

A single count supports this clone. The chain couples TRBV6-1 to TRBJ2-7, with a possible D match to TRBD2 (7 bases). The V end lost 6 bases, the J end lost 2 bases, and 14 bases lay between the germline ends. Germline assignment: CDR1 MNHNS and CDR2 SASEGT. The CDR3 is 14 residues long. The CDR3: CASSGRGAAYEQYF. In nucleotides, the CDR3 is TGTGCCAGCAGCGGCCGGGGGGCTGCCTACGAGCAGTACTTC.

This clone came up a few times. A read error is likely here: a far larger clone is one base away. This chain uses TRBV7-9 with TRBJ2-5; D possibly corresponds to TRBD1 (7 bases). The CDR3 length is 16 residues. CDR1 is SEHNR, CDR2 FQNEAQ, per germline (reference sequence). The CDR3 DNA sequence: TGTGCCAGCAGATTAGGGGGACTCGATAAGGGGGCGACCCAGTACTTC. Protein sequence: CASRLGGLDKGATQYF.

J is TRBJ2-5 and V is TRBV6-1, with TRBD1 matching over 8 bases. This CDR3 has 14 amino acids. V lost 1 base to trimming and J lost 3 bases; unmatched junction nucleotides: 1. Per the germline V gene, CDR1 is MNHNS and CDR2 is SASEGT. The CDR3 spells CASSEGDRKETQYF. The DNA of the CDR3 is TGTGCCAGCAGTGAAGGGGACAGGAAAGAGACCCAGTACTTC.

This chain uses TRBV7-9 with TRBJ1-1, with TRBD1 matching 10 bases. In germline, CDR1 is SEHNR, CDR2 FQNEAQ (reference sequence). V trimming: 5 bases; J trimming: 3 bases; junction bases outside the gene matches: 6. There are 15 residues in the CDR3. CDR3: CASSPWTGGYTEAFF. The CDR3 nucleotides read TGTGCCAGCAGCCCTTGGACAGGGGGGTACACTGAAGCTTTCTTT.